This TCR beta chain was recorded in a study of shared clonotypes between healthy human individuals. Study-wide context: Donors had three CD4 naive, three CD4 memory, two CD8 naive and one CD8 memory plate apiece. Findings of the study overall: Sampling was confined to blood; repertoires within tissues likely differ. With few donors, the genetic and exposure-history diversity represented was limited.

Naive-designated CD8 cells lacked CD45RO, were positively enriched for CCR7, and omitted terminally differentiated effector memory CD45RA+ cells. The CDR3 contains 13 residues. V lost 0 bases and J lost 6, with 9 bases in between. Germline CDR1 LNHNV, CDR2 YYDKDF (reference sequence). Original processing methods: Filtering of immunoSEQ junctional sequences could not match full-length read filtering. Data came from immunoSEQ multiplex PCR; TCRdb stores just in-frame clones and leaves some out. For V, J and clone size, that table is used; D and trimming come from the DNA. The sample yields 800,000 to 950,000 clones, just over 95% seen once. Concerning this clone itself: The antigen remains undetermined.

What was sequenced was naive CD8+ T cells sorted from blood. The origin of this receptor is a young man in good health. The V call is TRBV15, the J call TRBJ2-7, with unresolved D. The CDR3 loop reads CATSREPHSEQYF. The CDR3 DNA follows: TGTGCCACCAGCAGAGAGCCCCATTCCGAGCAGTACTTC.